These T cell receptor beta chains were read from a single sample in a study of blood T cells in healthy people across ages. TCRdb re-derived calls from the 5' RACE reads in MiXCR, one entry per CDR3 protein. This repertoire shows about 800,000 distinct CDR3 sequences, around a quarter found once; its top ten account for more than 3%. The same specimen was also included in a second study, on T cells of mothers and their children.

Sequencing input: blood. Every receptor here comes from a boy younger than 18 in good health. The CDR3 runs from the conserved cysteine through the conserved F or W. The order of the fields is D gene, CDR3 length, clone size, V gene, J gene, CDR3 protein, CDR3 DNA. D genes are given only for firm matches. Some rows mark clone size as missing; the rest say once, few, many or name a class of expanded clone.

D gene: NA; CDR3 length: 13; clone size: NA; V gene: TRBV6-5; J gene: TRBJ2-5; CDR3 protein: CASSPAKQETQYF; CDR3 DNA: TGTGCCAGCAGCCCCGCTAAACAAGAGACCCAGTACTTC
D gene: TRBD2; CDR3 length: 16; clone size: few; V gene: TRBV28; J gene: TRBJ2-1; CDR3 protein: CASSIPGLAGFNEQLF; CDR3 DNA: TGTGCCAGCAGTATACCGGGACTAGCGGGATTCAATGAGCAGCTCTTC
D gene: TRBD1; CDR3 length: 15; clone size: NA; V gene: TRBV9; J gene: TRBJ1-1; CDR3 protein: CASSPQRDRNTEAFF; CDR3 DNA: TGTGCCAGCAGCCCCCAGCGGGACAGGAACACTGAAGCTTTCTTT
D gene: NA; CDR3 length: 17; clone size: NA; V gene: TRBV10-3; J gene: TRBJ2-5; CDR3 protein: CAISESGGDSSKETQYF; CDR3 DNA: TGTGCCATCAGTGAGAGTGGCGGGGACTCGAGCAAAGAGACCCAGTACTTC
D gene: TRBD2; CDR3 length: 15; clone size: NA; V gene: TRBV20-1; J gene: TRBJ2-3; CDR3 protein: CSAKASLAGVRTQYF; CDR3 DNA: TGCAGTGCCAAAGCCTCCTTAGCGGGAGTACGTACGCAGTATTTT
D gene: TRBD2; CDR3 length: 14; clone size: once; V gene: TRBV20-1; J gene: TRBJ2-3; CDR3 protein: CSATGTRLTDTQYF; CDR3 DNA: TGCAGTGCTACCGGGACTAGGCTCACAGATACGCAGTATTTT
D gene: NA; CDR3 length: 15; clone size: few; V gene: TRBV4-1; J gene: TRBJ2-7; CDR3 protein: CASSQARDGWDEQYF; CDR3 DNA: TGCGCCAGCAGCCAAGCTAGGGACGGTTGGGACGAGCAGTACTTC
D gene: NA; CDR3 length: 13; clone size: NA; V gene: TRBV7-3; J gene: TRBJ2-7; CDR3 protein: CASSLNPGYEQYF; CDR3 DNA: TGTGCCAGCAGCTTAAATCCCGGCTACGAGCAGTACTTC
D gene: TRBD1; CDR3 length: 14; clone size: NA; V gene: TRBV29-1; J gene: TRBJ1-2; CDR3 protein: CSVDRTGDWDGYTF; CDR3 DNA: TGCAGCGTGGACCGGACAGGGGATTGGGATGGCTACACCTTC
D gene: NA; CDR3 length: 13; clone size: NA; V gene: TRBV4-2; J gene: TRBJ2-2; CDR3 protein: CASSQSDTGELFF; CDR3 DNA: TGTGCCAGCAGCCAGTCCGATACCGGGGAGCTGTTTTTT
D gene: NA; CDR3 length: 13; clone size: few; V gene: TRBV12-3/TRBV12-4; J gene: TRBJ2-7; CDR3 protein: CASRQVNSYEQYF; CDR3 DNA: TGTGCCAGCCGACAGGTAAACTCCTACGAGCAGTACTTC
D gene: NA; CDR3 length: 15; clone size: many; V gene: TRBV15; J gene: TRBJ2-6; CDR3 protein: CATSPQDSGANVLTF; CDR3 DNA: TGTGCCACCAGCCCCCAGGACTCTGGGGCCAACGTCCTGACTTTC
D gene: NA; CDR3 length: 18; clone size: NA; V gene: TRBV7-8; J gene: TRBJ2-6; CDR3 protein: CASSLESRSSSGANVLTF; CDR3 DNA: TGTGCCAGCAGCTTAGAGTCCAGGAGCAGCTCTGGGGCCAACGTCCTGACTTTC
D gene: NA; CDR3 length: 13; clone size: NA; V gene: TRBV7-6; J gene: TRBJ2-4; CDR3 protein: CASSDSWGDIQYF; CDR3 DNA: TGTGCCAGCAGTGACAGCTGGGGGGACATTCAGTACTTC
D gene: NA; CDR3 length: 17; clone size: NA; V gene: TRBV27; J gene: TRBJ2-2; CDR3 protein: CASSLSGLASNTGELFF; CDR3 DNA: TGTGCCAGTAGTTTATCGGGCCTAGCGAGTAACACCGGGGAGCTGTTTTTT
D gene: NA; CDR3 length: 15; clone size: NA; V gene: TRBV6-6; J gene: TRBJ2-3; CDR3 protein: CASKIQGISTDTQYF; CDR3 DNA: TGTGCCAGCAAAATACAGGGAATTAGCACAGATACGCAGTATTTT
D gene: TRBD1; CDR3 length: 15; clone size: NA; V gene: TRBV6-5; J gene: TRBJ2-1; CDR3 protein: CASFPTGGSYNEQFF; CDR3 DNA: TGTGCCAGCTTCCCGACAGGGGGGTCCTACAATGAGCAGTTCTTC
D gene: NA; CDR3 length: 13; clone size: few; V gene: TRBV29-1; J gene: TRBJ2-2; CDR3 protein: CSVVTPSAGELFF; CDR3 DNA: TGCAGCGTTGTTACTCCTTCGGCCGGGGAGCTGTTTTTT
D gene: NA; CDR3 length: 14; clone size: NA; V gene: TRBV12-3/TRBV12-4; J gene: TRBJ1-4; CDR3 protein: CASMPWGVNEKLFF; CDR3 DNA: TGTGCCAGCATGCCCTGGGGAGTTAATGAAAAACTGTTTTTT
D gene: NA; CDR3 length: 14; clone size: NA; V gene: TRBV20-1; J gene: TRBJ1-1; CDR3 protein: CSARSTGKNTEAFF; CDR3 DNA: TGCAGTGCTAGATCGACAGGAAAGAACACTGAAGCTTTCTTT
D gene: TRBD2; CDR3 length: 16; clone size: NA; V gene: TRBV5-1; J gene: TRBJ2-1; CDR3 protein: CASSSTRGTRANEQFF; CDR3 DNA: TGCGCCAGCAGCTCCACCCGTGGGACTAGGGCAAATGAGCAGTTCTTC
D gene: NA; CDR3 length: 13; clone size: many; V gene: TRBV4-1; J gene: TRBJ2-3; CDR3 protein: CASSQGSTDTQYF; CDR3 DNA: TGCGCCAGCAGCCAAGGGAGCACAGATACGCAGTATTTT
D gene: TRBD1; CDR3 length: 15; clone size: NA; V gene: TRBV12-3/TRBV12-4; J gene: TRBJ2-7; CDR3 protein: CASSLVERGLHEQYF; CDR3 DNA: TGTGCCAGCAGTTTAGTTGAGAGGGGGCTCCACGAGCAGTACTTC
D gene: NA; CDR3 length: 16; clone size: NA; V gene: TRBV4-1; J gene: TRBJ1-1; CDR3 protein: CASSQDWGRANTEAFF; CDR3 DNA: TGCGCCAGCAGCCAAGATTGGGGCAGGGCGAACACTGAAGCTTTCTTT
D gene: NA; CDR3 length: 17; clone size: once; V gene: TRBV19; J gene: TRBJ2-5; CDR3 protein: CASSRGWEGGPLETQYF; CDR3 DNA: TGTGCCAGTAGTAGGGGATGGGAGGGGGGGCCGTTGGAGACCCAGTACTTC
D gene: TRBD2; CDR3 length: 15; clone size: few; V gene: TRBV28; J gene: TRBJ2-1; CDR3 protein: CASKLAGRSYNEQFF; CDR3 DNA: TGTGCCAGCAAACTAGCGGGAAGGTCCTACAATGAGCAGTTCTTC
D gene: NA; CDR3 length: 15; clone size: few; V gene: TRBV4-3; J gene: TRBJ1-1; CDR3 protein: CASSQDEFEDTEAFF; CDR3 DNA: TGCGCCAGCAGCCAAGATGAATTTGAGGACACTGAAGCTTTCTTT
D gene: NA; CDR3 length: 14; clone size: few; V gene: TRBV7-2; J gene: TRBJ2-7; CDR3 protein: CASSLEQVSYEQYF; CDR3 DNA: TGTGCCAGCAGCTTAGAACAGGTCTCCTACGAGCAGTACTTC
D gene: NA; CDR3 length: 12; clone size: NA; V gene: TRBV29-1; J gene: TRBJ2-1; CDR3 protein: CSARQEGNEQFF; CDR3 DNA: TGCAGCGCTCGCCAGGAGGGGAATGAGCAGTTCTTC
D gene: NA; CDR3 length: 17; clone size: NA; V gene: TRBV7-2; J gene: TRBJ2-1; CDR3 protein: CASSLALQGASYNEQFF; CDR3 DNA: TGTGCCAGCAGCTTAGCCCTACAGGGAGCCTCCTACAATGAGCAGTTCTTC
D gene: NA; CDR3 length: 14; clone size: few; V gene: TRBV20-1; J gene: TRBJ2-5; CDR3 protein: CSAWRSPLEETQYF; CDR3 DNA: TGCAGTGCTTGGCGTTCTCCCCTCGAGGAGACCCAGTACTTC
D gene: NA; CDR3 length: 13; clone size: NA; V gene: TRBV7-2; J gene: TRBJ2-5; CDR3 protein: CASSVASTETQYF; CDR3 DNA: TGTGCCAGCAGTGTGGCGTCGACGGAGACCCAGTACTTC
D gene: NA; CDR3 length: 14; clone size: NA; V gene: TRBV7-9; J gene: TRBJ1-4; CDR3 protein: CASSRSTGGEKLFF; CDR3 DNA: TGTGCCAGCAGCCGATCGACAGGCGGGGAAAAACTGTTTTTT
D gene: TRBD2; CDR3 length: 15; clone size: NA; V gene: TRBV28; J gene: TRBJ2-1; CDR3 protein: CASSVTSGDYNEQFF; CDR3 DNA: TGTGCCAGCAGTGTGACTAGCGGGGACTACAATGAGCAGTTCTTC
D gene: TRBD1; CDR3 length: 15; clone size: NA; V gene: TRBV7-9; J gene: TRBJ2-2; CDR3 protein: CASSEDRGRTGELFF; CDR3 DNA: TGTGCCAGCAGCGAAGACAGGGGGCGCACCGGGGAGCTGTTTTTT
D gene: NA; CDR3 length: 11; clone size: NA; V gene: TRBV2; J gene: TRBJ2-1; CDR3 protein: CASVLTFGQFF; CDR3 DNA: TGTGCCAGCGTTTTGACGTTTGGGCAGTTCTTC
D gene: TRBD2; CDR3 length: 20; clone size: few; V gene: TRBV3-1; J gene: TRBJ2-6; CDR3 protein: CASSQVLGLAGGSGANVLTF; CDR3 DNA: TGTGCCAGCAGCCAAGTCTTAGGACTAGCGGGAGGCTCTGGGGCCAACGTCCTGACTTTC
D gene: TRBD1; CDR3 length: 14; clone size: NA; V gene: TRBV7-3; J gene: TRBJ2-7; CDR3 protein: CASSPGGTGEEQYF; CDR3 DNA: TGTGCCAGCAGCCCTGGCGGGACAGGGGAAGAGCAGTACTTC
D gene: TRBD1; CDR3 length: 15; clone size: NA; V gene: TRBV6-2/TRBV6-3; J gene: TRBJ1-5; CDR3 protein: CASSPRGQGNQPQRF; CDR3 DNA: TGTGCCAGCAGTCCCCGAGGACAGGGCAATCAGCCCCAGCGTTTT
D gene: NA; CDR3 length: 15; clone size: few; V gene: TRBV5-1; J gene: TRBJ2-7; CDR3 protein: CASSLVGGIPVEQYF; CDR3 DNA: TGCGCCAGCAGCTTGGTCGGCGGGATCCCCGTTGAGCAGTACTTC
D gene: TRBD2; CDR3 length: 15; clone size: NA; V gene: TRBV12-3/TRBV12-4; J gene: TRBJ2-5; CDR3 protein: CASSWLAGVQETQYF; CDR3 DNA: TGTGCCAGCAGCTGGCTAGCGGGGGTGCAAGAGACCCAGTACTTC
D gene: TRBD2; CDR3 length: 11; clone size: NA; V gene: TRBV6-5; J gene: TRBJ2-5; CDR3 protein: CATSAGLEQYF; CDR3 DNA: TGTGCTACTAGCGCCGGGTTGGAGCAGTACTTC
D gene: NA; CDR3 length: 18; clone size: NA; V gene: TRBV4-2; J gene: TRBJ2-6; CDR3 protein: CASSQDRTGLSGANVLTF; CDR3 DNA: TGTGCCAGCAGCCAAGATAGGACGGGGCTCTCAGGGGCCAACGTCCTGACTTTC
D gene: NA; CDR3 length: 13; clone size: few; V gene: TRBV3-1; J gene: TRBJ2-7; CDR3 protein: CASSRQTSYEQYF; CDR3 DNA: TGTGCCAGCAGCCGACAAACCTCCTACGAGCAGTACTTC
D gene: NA; CDR3 length: 13; clone size: NA; V gene: TRBV2; J gene: TRBJ2-7; CDR3 protein: CASRVGRQGEQYF; CDR3 DNA: TGTGCCAGCCGGGTGGGGCGCCAGGGCGAGCAGTACTTC
D gene: NA; CDR3 length: 13; clone size: few; V gene: TRBV5-6; J gene: TRBJ1-2; CDR3 protein: CASSLRMNYGYTF; CDR3 DNA: TGTGCCAGCAGCTTGCGCATGAACTATGGCTACACCTTC
D gene: NA; CDR3 length: 16; clone size: NA; V gene: TRBV29-1; J gene: TRBJ2-1; CDR3 protein: CSVERLLTGTGNEQFF; CDR3 DNA: TGCAGCGTTGAGCGCCTACTCACCGGGACGGGGAATGAGCAGTTCTTC
D gene: NA; CDR3 length: 15; clone size: few; V gene: TRBV5-1; J gene: TRBJ2-7; CDR3 protein: CASSLGGGGVYEQYF; CDR3 DNA: TGCGCCAGCAGCTTGGGTGGCGGAGGAGTCTACGAGCAGTACTTC
D gene: NA; CDR3 length: 16; clone size: NA; V gene: TRBV5-5; J gene: TRBJ2-3; CDR3 protein: CASSLVAGSGTDTQYF; CDR3 DNA: TGTGCCAGCAGCTTGGTGGCGGGATCGGGCACAGATACGCAGTATTTT
D gene: NA; CDR3 length: 13; clone size: NA; V gene: TRBV20-1; J gene: TRBJ2-6; CDR3 protein: CSAINSGANVLTF; CDR3 DNA: TGCAGTGCTATAAACTCTGGGGCCAACGTCCTGACTTTC
D gene: TRBD2; CDR3 length: 19; clone size: few; V gene: TRBV3-1; J gene: TRBJ2-1; CDR3 protein: CASSPYKISGSRGDNEQFF; CDR3 DNA: TGTGCCAGCAGCCCCTACAAGATTTCGGGCTCCCGGGGGGATAATGAGCAGTTCTTC